This passage covers 12 T cell receptor beta chains from one sample sequenced in a study of blood T cells in healthy people across ages. The authors ran a second PCR of about 6 to 11 cycles using a sample-barcoded 5' primer and a J-beta primer mix. One entry per CDR3 protein, called by TCRdb with MiXCR from the 5' RACE reads. The repertoire holds fewer than 900,000 distinct CDR3 sequences, with around half as singletons. The material sequenced was blood. The source of these receptors is a woman between 55 and 75 years old in good health.

J is TRBJ1-1 and V is TRBV7-9; tentatively, D is TRBD1 (6 bases). In germline, CDR1 is SEHNR, CDR2 FQNEAQ (reference sequence). The CDR3 extends over 14 amino acids. Between the trimmed V and J ends, which lost 5 bases and 3 bases, there was a span of 13 bases. In nucleotides, the CDR3 is TGTGCCAGCAGCCTCAGGGGATCGGACACTGAAGCTTTCTTT. It codes for CASSLRGSDTEAFF.

V gene TRBV6-1 combines with J gene TRBJ2-3; TRBD1 might be the D (6 bases). The CDR3 length is 14 residues. CDR1 is MNHNS, CDR2 SASEGT, per germline. Trimming removed 7 bases at V and 4 bases at J, with 15 bases between. CDR3 DNA: TGTGCCAGCAAGACCCCAGGGGTGGCAGATACGCAGTATTTT. Its translation is CASKTPGVADTQYF.

This clonotype occurred a few times. This chain connects TRBV19 to TRBJ1-2; D unclear. Looked up from germline, CDR1 is LNHDA and CDR2 is SQIVND (reference sequence). Trimming removed 5 bases from V and 10 bases from J, with 11 bases in between. The CDR3 totals 11 residues. The CDR3 coding sequence is TGTGCCAGTAGTTGGAGTTTCATCTACACCTTC. As protein: CASSWSFIYTF.

Regarding this clonotype: At one boundary the junction diverges from the germline segment, which might be a read error. The chain links TRBV7-2 to TRBJ2-7; D may be TRBD1 or TRBD2 (5 bases each). Germline assignment: CDR1 SGHTA and CDR2 FQGNSA. The CDR3 extends over 15 amino acids. CDR3 coding DNA: TGTGTCAGCAGCTTAGGGGCGGGCACAACCTACGAGCAGTACTTC. This translates into CVSSLGAGTTYEQYF.

The rearrangement joins TRBV5-1 to TRBJ1-2, with TRBD1 matching 7 bases. Looked up from germline, CDR1 is SGHRS and CDR2 is YFSETQ. The V gene end was trimmed by 1 base and the J gene end by 6 bases; junction bases not matched to a gene: 6. The CDR3 extends over 14 amino acids. Here the CDR3 DNA reads TGCGCCAGCAGCTTGCTCGAGGGGGCACATGGCTACACCTTC. Its protein product is CASSLLEGAHGYTF.

A remark on this clonotype: Compared with germline, one end of the junction differs, possibly owing to a read error. The chain combines TRBV10-3 with TRBJ2-3, with a tentative D call TRBD2 (5 bases). This CDR3 region has 16 residues. Germline V gives CDR1 ENHRY, CDR2 SYGVKD. This CDR3 reads CTISDYLAESTDTQYF. CDR3 DNA: TGTACCATCAGTGACTATCTAGCAGAAAGCACAGATACGCAGTATTTT.

At least ten counts were recorded for this clonotype. The chain links TRBV29-1 to TRBJ2-1; 11 nucleotides agree with TRBD2. Germline V gene sequence: CDR1 SQVTM, CDR2 ANQGSEA. V shed 1 base and J 8 bases; nucleotides not matched to a gene: 4. This CDR3 has 14 residues. The CDR3 DNA follows: TGCAGCGTTGAAGCCACTAGCGGGAGTGATGAGCAGTTCTTC. Protein product: CSVEATSGSDEQFF.

V usage is TRBV5-1 and J usage is TRBJ1-3, with no clear D. The CDR3 spans 14 residues. V lost 4 bases to trimming and J lost 4 bases, with 12 bases between them. The germline V gene has CDR1 SGHRS and CDR2 YFSETQ. In DNA form, the CDR3 reads TGCGCCAGCAGCGTGTCGGGGAAGGGAAACACCATATATTTT. This translates into CASSVSGKGNTIYF.

This chain uses TRBV2 with TRBJ2-7; no reliable D call. Trimming removed 4 bases at V and 0 bases at J, with 13 bases between. CDR3 length equals 15 residues. Germline assignment: CDR1 SNHLY and CDR2 FYNNEI. The DNA of the CDR3 is TGTGCCAGCAGTGGCCGGACGTTCAGCTCCTACGAGCAGTACTTC. Encoded protein: CASSGRTFSSYEQYF.

J is TRBJ2-2 and V is TRBV5-1, with a possible D match to TRBD1 (7 bases). The CDR3 covers 15 residues. CDR1 is SGHRS and CDR2 is YFSETQ in the germline V gene. Between the trimmed V and J ends, which lost 3 bases and 6 bases, there was a span of 15 bases. The CDR3 loop reads CASSWTTGVAGELFF. The CDR3, as DNA: TGCGCCAGCAGCTGGACTACAGGGGTTGCCGGGGAGCTGTTTTTT.

This sequence joins TRBV14 and TRBJ2-4; a possible D gene is TRBD1 (6 bases). The CDR3 is 14 amino acids. Germline CDR1 reads SGHDN; CDR2 reads FVKESK. V lost 4 bases and J lost 4, with 11 bases in between. In DNA, the CDR3 is TGTGCCAGCAGCCCGGGGACATATAAAAACATTCAGTACTTC. Translating it yields CASSPGTYKNIQYF.

This clonotype was observed a handful of times. V and J are TRBV11-2 and TRBJ2-4, with 10 positions matching TRBD2. The DNA end lines up better with TRBJ2-7; the J call may be wrong. CDR3 length equals 15 residues. CDR1 SGHAT and CDR2 FQNNGV come from the germline V gene. CDR3 in DNA: TGTGCCAGCAGCTCGCTAGCGGGAGATTTCGACGAGCAGTACTTC. It yields the protein CASSSLAGDFDEQYF.